This TCR beta chain was obtained from a study of OX40 agonist ivuxolimab in advanced cancers. In the study overall: Ivuxolimab, which patients received intravenously every 2 weeks, was dosed at 0.01 to 10 mg/kg. Past anti-PD-1, anti-PD-L1 or anti-CTLA-4 therapy was accepted, and roughly 38% had received some.

Study observations and caveats: Partial responders at 0.1-3.0 mg/kg showed near-lowest clonal expansion.

Remarks on this clone: Antigen unknown. At one of its ends the junction is not consistent with the germline gene, which may arise from a read error.

Germline CDR1 GTSNPN, CDR2 SVGIG (reference sequence). The CDR3 loop spans 14 amino acids. Only in-frame clones appear in the TCRdb table, and some are missing; sequencing was by immunoSEQ multiplex PCR. Among about 29,000 clones listed, more than 60% were seen once. Patients with autoimmune history or systemic immunosuppression were excluded. The rearrangement links TRBV30 to TRBJ2-5; D might be TRBD2 (6 bases). The material sequenced was CD4+ or CD8+ T cells sorted from blood, taken in a trial of the OX40 agonist ivuxolimab. This TCR derives from an adult with an advanced solid tumor such as melanoma, head and neck, liver or kidney cancer. The CDR3 bases are TGTGCCTGGAGTGTACTTGGGGAGGCCCAGATGCTGAACTTC. Its protein product is CAWSVLGEAQMLNF.